This T cell receptor (beta chain) is from a study of memory CD4+ T cells and cytomegalovirus serostatus. The overall study: Donors were healthy Belgian adults, 10 or so CMV seropositive and 20 to 25 seronegative.

The V gene's germline CDR1 is LNHDA and CDR2 SQIVND (reference sequence). This CDR3 has 13 amino acids. Trimming cost V 5 bases and J 5 bases, with 9 bases left between them. Single viable CD3+CD4+CD8-CD45RO+ cells were sorted as the memory CD4+ T cells. Donors' CMV status reflects serum IgG against pp150, pp28, p38, p52. After thawing, CD4+ T cells were positively selected. Libraries were prepared by immunoSEQ multiplex PCR; TCRdb keeps only in-frame clonotypes and omits some of them. The sample lists about 57,000 clones, 65% to 80% occurring once. The clonotype was recovered from an adult in good health and CMV-seronegative. Material: memory CD4+ T cells from blood. The rearrangement joins TRBV19 to TRBJ1-4, with D uncertain. As DNA, the CDR3 is TGTGCCAGTAGTCCGGAGGGAAATGAAAAACTGTTTTTT. The encoded protein is CASSPEGNEKLFF.